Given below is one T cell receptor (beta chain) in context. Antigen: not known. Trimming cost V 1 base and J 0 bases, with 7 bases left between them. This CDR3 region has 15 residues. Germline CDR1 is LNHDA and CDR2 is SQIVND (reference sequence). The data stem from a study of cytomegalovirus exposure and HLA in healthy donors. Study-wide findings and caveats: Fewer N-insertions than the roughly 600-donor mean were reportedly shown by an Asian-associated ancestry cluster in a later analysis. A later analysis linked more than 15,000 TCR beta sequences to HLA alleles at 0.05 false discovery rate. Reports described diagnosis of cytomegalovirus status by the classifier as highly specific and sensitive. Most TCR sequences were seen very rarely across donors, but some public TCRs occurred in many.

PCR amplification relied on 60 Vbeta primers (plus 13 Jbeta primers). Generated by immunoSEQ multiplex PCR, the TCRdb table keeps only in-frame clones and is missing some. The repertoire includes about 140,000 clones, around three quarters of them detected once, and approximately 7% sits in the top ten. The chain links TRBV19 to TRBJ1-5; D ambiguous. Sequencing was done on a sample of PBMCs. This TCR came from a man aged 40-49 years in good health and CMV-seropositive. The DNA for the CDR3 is TGTGCCAGTAGTATAGGCCAGGTTAGCAATCAGCCCCAGCATTTT. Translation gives CASSIGQVSNQPQHF.